This TCR beta chain was obtained from a study of blood T cell repertoires in COVID-19. About the study: COVID-19 samples collected from the United States, Italy and Spain covered acute and convalescent phases.

Sequenced by immunoSEQ multiplex PCR; TCRdb stores in-frame clones only, minus some. The table includes 240,000 or so clones, about four fifths detected once. This clone was found a few times. Germline V CDR1 and CDR2: ENHRY, SYGVKD. V lost 7 bases and J lost 4; bases outside the gene matches: 5. The CDR3 has 14 residues. The sequenced sample was peripheral blood. The chain joins TRBV10-3 to TRBJ2-2, with TRBD2 identical over 8 bases. The receptor's source is a woman over 75 with acute or convalescent COVID-19. CDR3 coding DNA: TGTGCCATCAAGGCGGGGGGCGGCACCGGGGAGCTGTTTTTT. It specifies CAIKAGGGTGELFF.